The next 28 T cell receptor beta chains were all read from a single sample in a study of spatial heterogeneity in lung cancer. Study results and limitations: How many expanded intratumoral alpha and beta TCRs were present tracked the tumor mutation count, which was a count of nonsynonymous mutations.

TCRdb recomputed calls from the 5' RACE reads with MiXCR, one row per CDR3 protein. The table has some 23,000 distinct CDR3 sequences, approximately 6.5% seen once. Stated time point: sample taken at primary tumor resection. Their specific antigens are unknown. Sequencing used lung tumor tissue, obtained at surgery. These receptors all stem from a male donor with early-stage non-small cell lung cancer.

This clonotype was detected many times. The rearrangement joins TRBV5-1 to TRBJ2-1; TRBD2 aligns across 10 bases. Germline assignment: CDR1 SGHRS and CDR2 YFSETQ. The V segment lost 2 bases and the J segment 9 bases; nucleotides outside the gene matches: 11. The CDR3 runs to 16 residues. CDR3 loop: CASSLINQREGPEQFF. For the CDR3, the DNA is TGCGCCAGCAGCTTAATCAACCAGCGGGAGGGCCCTGAGCAGTTCTTC.

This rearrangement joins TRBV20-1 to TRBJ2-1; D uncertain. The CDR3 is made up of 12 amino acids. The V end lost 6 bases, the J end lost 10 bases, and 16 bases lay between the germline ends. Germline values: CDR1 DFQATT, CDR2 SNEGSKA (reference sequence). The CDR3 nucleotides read TGCAGTGCAGGTCGGCCTACCGGGGAGCAGTTCTTC. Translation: CSAGRPTGEQFF.

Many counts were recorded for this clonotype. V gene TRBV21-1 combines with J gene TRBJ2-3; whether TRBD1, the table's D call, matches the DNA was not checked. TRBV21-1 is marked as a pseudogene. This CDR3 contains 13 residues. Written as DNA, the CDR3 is TGTGCCAGCAGCAAAGAGGGGGCGGATACGCAGTATTTT. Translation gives CASSKEGADTQYF.

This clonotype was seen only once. In nucleotides, the CDR3 is TGTGCCAGCAGCAAGACAGGGAAGCAGTACTTC. This sequence encodes CASSKTGKQYF. The V call is TRBV6-5, the J call TRBJ2-7; the match to TRBD1 covers 7 bases. The V segment lost 6 bases and the J segment 8 bases; nucleotides outside the gene matches: 4. CDR3 length: 11 residues. Germline V gives CDR1 MNHEY, CDR2 SVGAGI.

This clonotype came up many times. CDR3 in amino acids: CASSSAGGPTEAFF. CDR3 sequence (DNA): TGTGCCAGCAGCTCGGCGGGGGGGCCCACTGAAGCTTTCTTT. The chain uses TRBV5-6 and TRBJ1-1; a weak D match, TRBD1 (6 bases). Trimming shortened V by 3 bases and J by 4 bases, and 13 bases separated the two germline ends. Per germline, CDR1 SGHDT and CDR2 YYEEEE. The CDR3 is made up of 14 amino acids.

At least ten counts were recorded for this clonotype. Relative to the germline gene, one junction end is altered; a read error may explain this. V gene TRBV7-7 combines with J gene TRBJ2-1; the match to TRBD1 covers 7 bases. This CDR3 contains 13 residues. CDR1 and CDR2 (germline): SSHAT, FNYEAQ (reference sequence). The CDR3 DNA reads TGTGCTAGCAGCTTGGGGACAGACAATGAGCAGTTCTTC. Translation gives CASSLGTDNEQFF. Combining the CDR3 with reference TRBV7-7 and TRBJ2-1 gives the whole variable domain GAGVSQSPRYKVTKRGQDVTLRCDPISSHATLYWYQQALGQGPEFLTYFNYEAQPDKSGLPSDRFSAERPEGSISTLTIQRTEQRDSAMYRCASSLGTDNEQFFGPGTRLTVL.

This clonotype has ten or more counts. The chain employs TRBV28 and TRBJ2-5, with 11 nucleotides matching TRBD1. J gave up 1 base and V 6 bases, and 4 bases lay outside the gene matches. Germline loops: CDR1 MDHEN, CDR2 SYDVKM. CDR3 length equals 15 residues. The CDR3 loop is CASRRDRGTQETQYF. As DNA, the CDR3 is TGTGCCAGCAGGCGGGACAGGGGGACCCAAGAGACCCAGTACTTC.

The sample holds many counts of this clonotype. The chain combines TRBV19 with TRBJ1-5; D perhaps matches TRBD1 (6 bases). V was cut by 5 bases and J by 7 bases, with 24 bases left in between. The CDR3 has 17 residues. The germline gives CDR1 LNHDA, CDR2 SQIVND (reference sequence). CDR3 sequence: CASSADVPTGRGQPQHF. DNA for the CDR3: TGTGCCAGTAGTGCAGACGTCCCGACAGGTCGAGGACAGCCCCAGCATTTT.

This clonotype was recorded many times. The CDR3 spells CASSWGGTETQYF. As DNA, the CDR3 is TGTGCCAGCAGCTGGGGTGGTACGGAGACCCAGTACTTC. The genes are TRBV7-2 and TRBJ2-5, with D hard to call. The CDR3 runs to 13 residues. Germline V gene sequence: CDR1 SGHTA, CDR2 FQGNSA. The V gene lost 4 bases and the J gene lost 5 bases, with 11 bases spanning the gap.

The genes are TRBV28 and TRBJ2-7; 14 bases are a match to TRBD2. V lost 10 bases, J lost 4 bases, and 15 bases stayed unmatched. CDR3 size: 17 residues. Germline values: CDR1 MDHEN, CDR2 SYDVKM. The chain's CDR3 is CATIPSGLAGDSYEQYF. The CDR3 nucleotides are TGTGCCACCATTCCCTCGGGACTAGCGGGAGATAGTTACGAGCAGTACTTC.

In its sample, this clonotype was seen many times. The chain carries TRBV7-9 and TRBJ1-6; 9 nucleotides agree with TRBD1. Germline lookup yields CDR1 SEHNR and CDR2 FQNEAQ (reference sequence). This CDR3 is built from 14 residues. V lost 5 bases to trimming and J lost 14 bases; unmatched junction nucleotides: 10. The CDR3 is CASSLEDRGSTLHF. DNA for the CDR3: TGTGCCAGCAGCCTGGAGGACAGGGGTTCCACCCTCCACTTT. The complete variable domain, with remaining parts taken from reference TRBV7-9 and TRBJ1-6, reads DTGVSQNPRHKITKRGQNVTFRCDPISEHNRLYWYRQTLGQGPEFLTYFQNEAQLEKSRLLSDRFSAERPKGSFSTLEIQRTEQGDSAMYLCASSLEDRGSTLHFGNGTRLTVT.

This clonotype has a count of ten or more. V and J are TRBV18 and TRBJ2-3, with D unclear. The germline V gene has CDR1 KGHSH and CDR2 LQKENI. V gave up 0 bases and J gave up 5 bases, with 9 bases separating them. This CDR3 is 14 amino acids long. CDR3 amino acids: CASSPPLERDTQYF. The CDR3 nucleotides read TGTGCCAGCTCACCACCCCTAGAAAGAGATACGCAGTATTTT.

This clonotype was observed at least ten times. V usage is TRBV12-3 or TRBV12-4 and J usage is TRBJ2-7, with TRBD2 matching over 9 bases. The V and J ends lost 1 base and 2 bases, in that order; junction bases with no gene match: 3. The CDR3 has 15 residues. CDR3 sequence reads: CASSLGLAGTYEQYF. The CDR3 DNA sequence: TGTGCCAGCAGTTTAGGCCTAGCGGGGACCTACGAGCAGTACTTC.

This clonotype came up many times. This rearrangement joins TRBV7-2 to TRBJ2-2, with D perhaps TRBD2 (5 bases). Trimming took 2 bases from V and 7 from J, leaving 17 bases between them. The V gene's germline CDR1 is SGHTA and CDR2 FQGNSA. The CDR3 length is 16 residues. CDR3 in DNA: TGTGCCAGCAGCTTACGAAGCGGAACTTTGGGCGGGGAGCTGTTTTTT. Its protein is CASSLRSGTLGGELFF.

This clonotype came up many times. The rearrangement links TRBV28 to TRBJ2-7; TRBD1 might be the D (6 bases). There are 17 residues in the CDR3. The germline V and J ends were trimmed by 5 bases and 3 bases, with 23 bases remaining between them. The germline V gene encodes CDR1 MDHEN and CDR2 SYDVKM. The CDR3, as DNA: TGTGCCAGCAGTCCCGAGAGAGTCAGGGGCGATAACTACGAGCAGTACTTC. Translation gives CASSPERVRGDNYEQYF.

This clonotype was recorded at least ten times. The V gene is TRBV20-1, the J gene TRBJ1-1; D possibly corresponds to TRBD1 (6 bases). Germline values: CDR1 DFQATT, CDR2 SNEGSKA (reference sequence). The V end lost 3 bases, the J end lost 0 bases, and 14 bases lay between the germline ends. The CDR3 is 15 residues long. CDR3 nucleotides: TGCAGTGCTAGGGCCCAGGGGAGCATGAACACTGAAGCTTTCTTT. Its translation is CSARAQGSMNTEAFF.

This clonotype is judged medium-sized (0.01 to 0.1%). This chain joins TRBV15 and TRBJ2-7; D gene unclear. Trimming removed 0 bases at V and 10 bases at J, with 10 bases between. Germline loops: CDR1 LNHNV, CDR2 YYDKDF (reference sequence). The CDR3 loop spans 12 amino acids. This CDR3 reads CATSRDRRGQYF. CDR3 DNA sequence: TGTGCCACCAGCAGAGATCGGCGAGGACAGTACTTC.

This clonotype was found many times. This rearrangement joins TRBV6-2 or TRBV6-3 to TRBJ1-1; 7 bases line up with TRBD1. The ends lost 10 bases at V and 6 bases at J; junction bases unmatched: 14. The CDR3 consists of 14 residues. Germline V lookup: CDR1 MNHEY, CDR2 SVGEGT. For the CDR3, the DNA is TGTGCCACCGACACGCCAGGGGGGCTGCCTGAAGCTTTCTTT. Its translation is CATDTPGGLPEAFF.

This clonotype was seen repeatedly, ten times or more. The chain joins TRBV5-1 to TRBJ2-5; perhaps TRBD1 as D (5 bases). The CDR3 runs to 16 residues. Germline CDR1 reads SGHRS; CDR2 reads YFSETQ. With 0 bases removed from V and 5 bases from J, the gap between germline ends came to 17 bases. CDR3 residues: CASSLVPTGEEETQYF. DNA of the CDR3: TGCGCCAGCAGCTTGGTTCCAACAGGCGAAGAGGAGACCCAGTACTTC.

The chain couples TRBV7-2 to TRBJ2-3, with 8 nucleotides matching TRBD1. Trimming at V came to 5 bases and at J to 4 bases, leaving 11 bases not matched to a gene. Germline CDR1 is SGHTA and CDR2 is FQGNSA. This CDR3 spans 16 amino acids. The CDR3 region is CASSQRTGTTADTQYF. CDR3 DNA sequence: TGTGCCAGCAGCCAACGGACAGGGACCACAGCAGATACGCAGTATTTT. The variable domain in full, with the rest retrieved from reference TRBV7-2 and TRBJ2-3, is GAGVSQSPSNKVTEKGKDVELRCDPISGHTALYWYRQSLGQGLEFLIYFQGNSAPDKSGLPSDRFSAERTGGSVSTLTIQRTQQEDSAVYLCASSQRTGTTADTQYFGPGTRLTVL.

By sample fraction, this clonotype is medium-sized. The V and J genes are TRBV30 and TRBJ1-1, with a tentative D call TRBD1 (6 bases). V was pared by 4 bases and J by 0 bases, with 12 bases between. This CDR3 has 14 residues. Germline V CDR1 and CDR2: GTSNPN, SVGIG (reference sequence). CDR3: CAWNLGQLNTEAFF. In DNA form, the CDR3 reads TGTGCCTGGAATTTAGGACAGTTGAACACTGAAGCTTTCTTT.

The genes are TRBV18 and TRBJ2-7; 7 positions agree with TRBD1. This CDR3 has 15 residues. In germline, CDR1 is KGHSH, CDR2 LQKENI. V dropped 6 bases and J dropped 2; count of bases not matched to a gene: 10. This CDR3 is CASSRRDSFPYEQYF. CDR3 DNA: TGTGCCAGCTCCCGTCGGGACAGTTTTCCCTACGAGCAGTACTTC.

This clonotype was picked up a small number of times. CDR3 sequence reads: CASSLEENTEAFF. Here the CDR3 DNA reads TGCGCCAGCAGCTTGGAGGAGAACACTGAAGCTTTCTTT. The rearrangement uses TRBV5-1 and TRBJ1-1, with no clear D. CDR3 length: 13 residues. Per germline, CDR1 SGHRS and CDR2 YFSETQ. V lost 0 bases, J lost 1 base, and 4 bases lay in between. Full variable domain (remainder filled in from reference TRBV5-1 and TRBJ1-1): KAGVTQTPRYLIKTRGQQVTLSCSPISGHRSVSWYQQTPGQGLQFLFEYFSETQRNKGNFPGRFSGRQFSNSRSEMNVSTLELGDSALYLCASSLEENTEAFFGQGTRLTVV.

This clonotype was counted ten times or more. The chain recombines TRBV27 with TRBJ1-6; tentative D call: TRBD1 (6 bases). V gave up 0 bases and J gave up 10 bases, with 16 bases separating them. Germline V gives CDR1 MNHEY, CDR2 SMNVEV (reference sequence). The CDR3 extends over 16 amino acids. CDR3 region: CASSLSVGGTWSPLHF. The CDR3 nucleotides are TGTGCCAGCAGTTTATCGGTAGGGGGGACTTGGTCACCCCTCCACTTT.

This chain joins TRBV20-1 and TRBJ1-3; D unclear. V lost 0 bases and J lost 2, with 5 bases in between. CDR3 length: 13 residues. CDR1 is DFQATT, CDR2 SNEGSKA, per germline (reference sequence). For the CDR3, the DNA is TGCAGTGCTAGAGAACTGGCTGGAAACACCATATATTTT. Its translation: CSARELAGNTIYF.

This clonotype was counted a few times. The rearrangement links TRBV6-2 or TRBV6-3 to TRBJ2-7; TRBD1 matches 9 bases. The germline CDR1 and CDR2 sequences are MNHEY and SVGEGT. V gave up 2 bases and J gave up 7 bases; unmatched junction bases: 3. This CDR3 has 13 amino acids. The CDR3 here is CASSYGQGWEQYF. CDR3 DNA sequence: TGTGCCAGCAGTTACGGACAGGGGTGGGAGCAGTACTTC.

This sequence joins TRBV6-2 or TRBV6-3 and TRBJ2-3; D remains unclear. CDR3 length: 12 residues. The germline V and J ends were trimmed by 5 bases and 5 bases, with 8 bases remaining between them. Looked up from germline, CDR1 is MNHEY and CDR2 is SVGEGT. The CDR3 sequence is CASSGFGDTQYF. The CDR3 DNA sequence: TGTGCCAGCAGTGGTTTCGGAGATACGCAGTATTTT.

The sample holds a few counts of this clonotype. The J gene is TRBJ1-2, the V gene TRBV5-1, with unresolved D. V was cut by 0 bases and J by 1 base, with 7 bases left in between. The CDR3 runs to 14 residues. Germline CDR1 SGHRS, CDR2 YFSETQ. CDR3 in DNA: TGCGCCAGCAGCTTGGTATCCAATAACTATGGCTACACCTTC. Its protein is CASSLVSNNYGYTF.